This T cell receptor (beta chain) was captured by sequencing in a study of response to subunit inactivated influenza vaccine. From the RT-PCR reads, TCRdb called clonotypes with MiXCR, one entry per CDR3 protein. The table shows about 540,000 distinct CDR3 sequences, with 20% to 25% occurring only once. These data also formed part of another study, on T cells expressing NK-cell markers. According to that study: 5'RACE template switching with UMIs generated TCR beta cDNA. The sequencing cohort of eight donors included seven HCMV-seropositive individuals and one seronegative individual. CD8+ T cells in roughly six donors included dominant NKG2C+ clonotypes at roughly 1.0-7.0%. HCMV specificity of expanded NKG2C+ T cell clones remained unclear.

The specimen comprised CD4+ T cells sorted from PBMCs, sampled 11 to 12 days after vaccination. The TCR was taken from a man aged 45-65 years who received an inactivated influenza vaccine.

CDR3: CASSQEGQVTYNSPLHF. As DNA, the CDR3 is TGTGCCAGCAGCCAAGAGGGACAGGTGACTTATAATTCACCCCTCCACTTT. The rearrangement uses TRBV4-2 and TRBJ1-6; 8 nucleotides agree with TRBD1. This CDR3 contains 17 residues. V lost 0 bases to trimming and J lost 4 bases; unmatched junction nucleotides: 5. CDR1 LGHNA and CDR2 YNFKEQ come from the germline V gene.